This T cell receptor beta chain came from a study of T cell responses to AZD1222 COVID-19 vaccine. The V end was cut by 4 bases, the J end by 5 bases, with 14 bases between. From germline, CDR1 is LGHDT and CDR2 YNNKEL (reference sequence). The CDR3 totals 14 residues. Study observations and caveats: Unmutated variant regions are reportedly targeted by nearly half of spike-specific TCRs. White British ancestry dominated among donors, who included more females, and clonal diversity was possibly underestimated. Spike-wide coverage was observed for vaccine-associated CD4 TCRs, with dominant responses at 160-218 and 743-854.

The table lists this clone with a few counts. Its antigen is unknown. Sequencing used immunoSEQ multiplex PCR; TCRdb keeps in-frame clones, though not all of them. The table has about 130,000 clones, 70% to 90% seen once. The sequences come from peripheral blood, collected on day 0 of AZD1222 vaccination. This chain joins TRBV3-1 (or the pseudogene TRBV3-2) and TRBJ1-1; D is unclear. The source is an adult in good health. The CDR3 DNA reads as TGTGCCAGCAGCCTACTCTCAGATGGGACTGAAGCTTTCTTT. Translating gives CASSLLSDGTEAFF.